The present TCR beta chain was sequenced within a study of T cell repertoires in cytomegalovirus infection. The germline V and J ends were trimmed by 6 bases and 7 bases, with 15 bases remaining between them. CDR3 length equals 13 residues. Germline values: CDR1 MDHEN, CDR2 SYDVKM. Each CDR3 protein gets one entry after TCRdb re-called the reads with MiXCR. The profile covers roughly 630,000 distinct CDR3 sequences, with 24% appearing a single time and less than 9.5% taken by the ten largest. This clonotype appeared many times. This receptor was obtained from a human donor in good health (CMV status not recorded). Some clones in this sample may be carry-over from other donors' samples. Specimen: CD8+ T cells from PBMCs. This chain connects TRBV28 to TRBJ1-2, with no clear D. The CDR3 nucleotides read TGTGCCAGCAGGATGGCACTGCTATCTGGCTACACCTTC. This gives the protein CASRMALLSGYTF.